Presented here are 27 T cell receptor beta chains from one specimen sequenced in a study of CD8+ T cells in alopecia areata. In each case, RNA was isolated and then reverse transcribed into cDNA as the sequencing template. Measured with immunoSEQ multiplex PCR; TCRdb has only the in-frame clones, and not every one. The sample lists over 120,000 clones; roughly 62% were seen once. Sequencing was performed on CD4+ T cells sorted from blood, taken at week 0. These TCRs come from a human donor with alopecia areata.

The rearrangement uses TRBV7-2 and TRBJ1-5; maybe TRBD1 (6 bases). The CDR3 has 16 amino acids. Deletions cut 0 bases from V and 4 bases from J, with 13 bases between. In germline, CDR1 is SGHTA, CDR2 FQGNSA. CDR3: CASSLAAGGRNQPQHF. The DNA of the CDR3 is TGTGCCAGCAGCTTAGCAGCTGGGGGGCGAAATCAGCCCCAGCATTTT. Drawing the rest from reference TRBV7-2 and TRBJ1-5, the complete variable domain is GAGVSQSPSNKVTEKGKDVELRCDPISGHTALYWYRQSLGQGLEFLIYFQGNSAPDKSGLPSDRFSAERTGGSVSTLTIQRTQQEDSAVYLCASSLAAGGRNQPQHFGDGTRLSIL.

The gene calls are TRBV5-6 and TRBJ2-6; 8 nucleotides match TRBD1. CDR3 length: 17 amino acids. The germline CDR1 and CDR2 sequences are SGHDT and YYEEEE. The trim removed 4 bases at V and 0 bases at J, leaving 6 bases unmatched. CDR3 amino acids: CASSTDRGYSGANVLTF. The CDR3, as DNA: TGTGCCAGCAGCACCGACAGGGGTTACTCTGGGGCCAACGTCCTGACTTTC.

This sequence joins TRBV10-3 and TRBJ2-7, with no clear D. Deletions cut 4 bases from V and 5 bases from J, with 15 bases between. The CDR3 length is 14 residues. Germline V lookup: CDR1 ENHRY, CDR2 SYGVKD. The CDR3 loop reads CAISARQALDEQYF. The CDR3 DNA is TGTGCCATCAGTGCTCGGCAAGCACTGGACGAGCAGTACTTC.

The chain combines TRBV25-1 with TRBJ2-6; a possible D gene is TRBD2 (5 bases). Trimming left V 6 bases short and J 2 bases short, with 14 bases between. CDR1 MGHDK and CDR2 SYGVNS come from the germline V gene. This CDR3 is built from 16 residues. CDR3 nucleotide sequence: TGTGCCAGCAGCGCCCCCATCGGGGCTGGGGCCAACGTCCTGACTTTC. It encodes CASSAPIGAGANVLTF.

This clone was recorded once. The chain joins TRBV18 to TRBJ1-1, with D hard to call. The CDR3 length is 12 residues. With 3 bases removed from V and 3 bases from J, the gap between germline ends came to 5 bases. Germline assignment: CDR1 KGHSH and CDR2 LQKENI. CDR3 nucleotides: TGTGCCAGCTCACCGGCCGACACTGAAGCTTTCTTT. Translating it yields CASSPADTEAFF.

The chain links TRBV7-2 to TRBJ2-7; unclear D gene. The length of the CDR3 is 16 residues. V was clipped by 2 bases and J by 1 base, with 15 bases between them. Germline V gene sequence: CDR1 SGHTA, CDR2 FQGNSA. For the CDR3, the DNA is TGTGCCAGCAGCTTATATACAGACATACCATCCTACGAGCAGTACTTC. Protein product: CASSLYTDIPSYEQYF.

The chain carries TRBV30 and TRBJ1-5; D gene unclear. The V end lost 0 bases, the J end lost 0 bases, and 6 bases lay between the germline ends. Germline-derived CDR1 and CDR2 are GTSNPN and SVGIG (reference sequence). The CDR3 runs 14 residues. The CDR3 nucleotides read TGTGCCTGGAGTGTGGCATCTAGCAATCAGCCCCAGCATTTT. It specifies CAWSVASSNQPQHF.

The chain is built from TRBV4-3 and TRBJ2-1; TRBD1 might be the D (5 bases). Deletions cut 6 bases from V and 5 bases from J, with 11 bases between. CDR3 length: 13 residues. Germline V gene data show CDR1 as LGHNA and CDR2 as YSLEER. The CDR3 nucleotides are TGCGCCAGCAGTTTCCAGGGTGACAATGAGCAGTTCTTC. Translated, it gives CASSFQGDNEQFF.

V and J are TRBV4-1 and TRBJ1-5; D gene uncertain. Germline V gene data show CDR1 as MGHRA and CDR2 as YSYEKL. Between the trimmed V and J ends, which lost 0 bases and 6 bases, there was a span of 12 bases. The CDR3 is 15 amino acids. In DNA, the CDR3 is TGCGCCAGCAGCCAAGATTCGGGCAACCTTCAGCCCCAGCATTTT. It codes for CASSQDSGNLQPQHF.

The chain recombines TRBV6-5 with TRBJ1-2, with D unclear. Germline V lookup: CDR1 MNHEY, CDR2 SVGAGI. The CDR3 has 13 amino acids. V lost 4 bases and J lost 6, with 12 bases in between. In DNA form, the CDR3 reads TGTGCCAGCAGTTCCGGGGATCTACATGGCTACACCTTC. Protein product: CASSSGDLHGYTF.

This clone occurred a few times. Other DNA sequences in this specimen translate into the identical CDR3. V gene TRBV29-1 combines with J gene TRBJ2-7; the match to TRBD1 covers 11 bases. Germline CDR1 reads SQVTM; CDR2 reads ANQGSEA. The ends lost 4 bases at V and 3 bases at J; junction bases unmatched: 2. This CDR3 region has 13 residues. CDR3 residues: CSVGGQGGYEQYF. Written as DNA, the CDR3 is TGCAGCGTTGGGGGACAGGGGGGCTACGAGCAGTACTTC.

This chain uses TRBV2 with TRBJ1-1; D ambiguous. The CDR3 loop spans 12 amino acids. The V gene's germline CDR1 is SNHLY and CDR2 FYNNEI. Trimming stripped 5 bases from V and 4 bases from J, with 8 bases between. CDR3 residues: CASSYMGTEAFF. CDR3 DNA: TGTGCCAGCAGTTACATGGGCACTGAAGCTTTCTTT.

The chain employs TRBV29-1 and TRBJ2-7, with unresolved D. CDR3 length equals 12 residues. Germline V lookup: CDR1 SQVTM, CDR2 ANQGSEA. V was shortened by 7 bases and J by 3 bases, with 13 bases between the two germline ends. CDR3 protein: CSAGSDGYEQYF. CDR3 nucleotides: TGCAGCGCCGGCTCGGACGGCTACGAGCAGTACTTC.

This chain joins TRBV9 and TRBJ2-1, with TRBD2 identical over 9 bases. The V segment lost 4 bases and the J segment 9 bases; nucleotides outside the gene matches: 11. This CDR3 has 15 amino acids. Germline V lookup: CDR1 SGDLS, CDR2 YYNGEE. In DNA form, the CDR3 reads TGTGCCAGCAGCCCAGCCCAGCGGGGGGCCGCTGAGCAGTTCTTC. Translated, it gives CASSPAQRGAAEQFF.

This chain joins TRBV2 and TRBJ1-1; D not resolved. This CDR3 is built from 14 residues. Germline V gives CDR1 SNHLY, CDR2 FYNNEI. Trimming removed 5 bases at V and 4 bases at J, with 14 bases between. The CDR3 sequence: CASSLRLEVTEAFF. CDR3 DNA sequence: TGTGCCAGCAGTTTGAGACTTGAGGTCACTGAAGCTTTCTTT.

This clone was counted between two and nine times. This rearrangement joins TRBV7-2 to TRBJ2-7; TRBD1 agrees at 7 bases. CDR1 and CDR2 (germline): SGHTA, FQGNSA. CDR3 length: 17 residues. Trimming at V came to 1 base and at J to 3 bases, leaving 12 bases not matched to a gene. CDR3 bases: TGTGCCAGCAGCTTAGTGGGACACAGGGGAACTTTCTACGAGCAGTACTTC. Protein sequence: CASSLVGHRGTFYEQYF.

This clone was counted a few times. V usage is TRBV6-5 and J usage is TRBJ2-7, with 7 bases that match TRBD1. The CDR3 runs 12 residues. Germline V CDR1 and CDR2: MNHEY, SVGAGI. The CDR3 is CAIQGPSYEQYF. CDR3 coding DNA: TGTGCGATACAGGGGCCATCCTACGAGCAGTACTTC.

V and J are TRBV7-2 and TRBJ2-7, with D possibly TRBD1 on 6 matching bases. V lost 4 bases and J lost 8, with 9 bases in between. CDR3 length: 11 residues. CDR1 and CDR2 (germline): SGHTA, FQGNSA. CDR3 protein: CASSSGQKQYF. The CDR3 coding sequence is TGTGCCAGCAGCTCCGGACAGAAGCAGTACTTC.

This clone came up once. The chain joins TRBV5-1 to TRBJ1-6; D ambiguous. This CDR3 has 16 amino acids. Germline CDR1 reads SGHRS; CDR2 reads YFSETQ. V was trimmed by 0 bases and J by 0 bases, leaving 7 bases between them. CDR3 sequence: CASSLVGSSYNSPLHF. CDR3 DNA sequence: TGCGCCAGCAGCTTGGTGGGGAGCTCCTATAATTCACCCCTCCACTTT.

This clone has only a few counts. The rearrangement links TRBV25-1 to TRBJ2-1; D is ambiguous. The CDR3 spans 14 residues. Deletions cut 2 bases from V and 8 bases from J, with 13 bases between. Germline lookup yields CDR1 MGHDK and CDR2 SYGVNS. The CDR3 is CASSEPGVADEQFF. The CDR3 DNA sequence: TGTGCCAGCAGTGAACCCGGCGTGGCCGATGAGCAGTTCTTC.

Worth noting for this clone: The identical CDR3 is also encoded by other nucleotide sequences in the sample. CDR3 in DNA: TGTGCCAGCAGCCAAGGTGGGGATACGCAGTATTTT. Translation: CASSQGGDTQYF. The chain has TRBV4-2 and TRBJ2-3; unclear D gene. The CDR3 covers 12 residues. CDR1 and CDR2 (germline): LGHNA, YNFKEQ. V shed 1 base and J shed 6 bases, with 5 bases lying between them.

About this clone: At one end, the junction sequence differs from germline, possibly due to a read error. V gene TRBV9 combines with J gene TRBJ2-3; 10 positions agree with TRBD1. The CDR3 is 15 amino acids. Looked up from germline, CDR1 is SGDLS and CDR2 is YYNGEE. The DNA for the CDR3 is TGTGCCAGCAGCGCCTCGACAGGGGGCACAGATGCGCAGTATTTT. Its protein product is CASSASTGGTDAQYF.

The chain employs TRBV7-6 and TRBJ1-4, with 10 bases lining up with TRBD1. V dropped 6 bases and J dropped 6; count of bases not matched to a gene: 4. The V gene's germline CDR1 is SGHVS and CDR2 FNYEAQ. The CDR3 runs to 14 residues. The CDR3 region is CASSRGQGYEKLFF. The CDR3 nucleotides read TGTGCCAGCAGTCGGGGACAGGGGTATGAAAAACTGTTTTTT.

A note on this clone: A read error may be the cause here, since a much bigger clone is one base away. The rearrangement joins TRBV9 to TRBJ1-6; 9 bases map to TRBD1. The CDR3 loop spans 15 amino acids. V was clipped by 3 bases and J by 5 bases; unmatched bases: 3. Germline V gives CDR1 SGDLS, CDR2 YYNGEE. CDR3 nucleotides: TGTGCCAGCAGCGAGGGGACAGGGCATAATTCACCCCTCCACTTT. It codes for CASSEGTGHNSPLHF. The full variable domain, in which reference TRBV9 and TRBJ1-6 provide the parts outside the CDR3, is DSGVTQTPKHLITATGQRVTLRCSPRSGDLSVYWYQQSLDQGLQFLIQYYNGEERAKGNILERFSAQQFPDLHSELNLSSLELGDSALYFCASSEGTGHNSPLHFGNGTRLTVT.

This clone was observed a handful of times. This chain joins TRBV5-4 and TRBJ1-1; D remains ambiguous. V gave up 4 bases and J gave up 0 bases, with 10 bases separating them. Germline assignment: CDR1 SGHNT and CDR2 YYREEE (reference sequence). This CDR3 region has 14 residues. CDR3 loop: CASSQVQMNTEAFF. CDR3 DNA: TGTGCCAGCAGCCAAGTACAGATGAACACTGAAGCTTTCTTT.

The DNA of the CDR3 is TGTGCCAGCAGGGAGGACAGTAACGAGCAGTACTTC. Residues: CASREDSNEQYF. The chain is built from TRBV2 and TRBJ2-7; possibly TRBD1 for D (6 bases). CDR3 length equals 12 residues. V lost 6 bases and J 5 bases, leaving 11 bases between the germline ends. Germline V CDR1 and CDR2: SNHLY, FYNNEI.

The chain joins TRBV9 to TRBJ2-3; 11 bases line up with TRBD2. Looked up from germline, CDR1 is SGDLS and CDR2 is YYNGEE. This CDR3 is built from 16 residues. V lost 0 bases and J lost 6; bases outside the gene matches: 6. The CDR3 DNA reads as TGTGCCAGCAGCGTAGGACTAGCGGGGCCCACGGATACGCAGTATTTT. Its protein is CASSVGLAGPTDTQYF.